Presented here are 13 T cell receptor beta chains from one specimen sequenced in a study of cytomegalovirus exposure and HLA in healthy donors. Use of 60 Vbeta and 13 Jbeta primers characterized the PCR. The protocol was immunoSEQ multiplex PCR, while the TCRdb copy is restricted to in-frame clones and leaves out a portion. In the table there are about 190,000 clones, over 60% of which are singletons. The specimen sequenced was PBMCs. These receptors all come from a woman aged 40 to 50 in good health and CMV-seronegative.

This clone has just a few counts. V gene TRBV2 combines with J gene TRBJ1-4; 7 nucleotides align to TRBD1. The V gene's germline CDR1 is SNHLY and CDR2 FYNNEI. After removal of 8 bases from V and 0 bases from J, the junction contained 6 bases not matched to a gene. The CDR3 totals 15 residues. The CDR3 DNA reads TGTGCCAGCCAGGGGGGAAGTTCAACTAATGAAAAACTGTTTTTT. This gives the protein CASQGGSSTNEKLFF.

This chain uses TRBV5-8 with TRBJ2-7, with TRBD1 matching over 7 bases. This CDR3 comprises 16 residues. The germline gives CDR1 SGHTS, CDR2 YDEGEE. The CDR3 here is CASRLALGTDLYEQYV. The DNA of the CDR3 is TGTGCCAGCAGGTTGGCTCTAGGGACAGACCTATACGAGCAGTACGTC.

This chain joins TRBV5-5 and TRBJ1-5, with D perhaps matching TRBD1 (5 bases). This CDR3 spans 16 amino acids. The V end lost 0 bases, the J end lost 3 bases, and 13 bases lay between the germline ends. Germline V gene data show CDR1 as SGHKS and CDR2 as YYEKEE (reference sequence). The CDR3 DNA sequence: TGTGCCAGCAGCTTGGCCGGGGCGGGGATCAATCAGCCCCAGCATTTT. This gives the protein CASSLAGAGINQPQHF.

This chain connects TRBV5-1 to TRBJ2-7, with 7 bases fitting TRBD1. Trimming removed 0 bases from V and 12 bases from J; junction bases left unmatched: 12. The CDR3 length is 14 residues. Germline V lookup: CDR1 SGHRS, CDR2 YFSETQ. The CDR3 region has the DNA TGCGCCAGCAGCTTGGACGGACAGGTGGAGTTCGGGTACTTC. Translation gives CASSLDGQVEFGYF.

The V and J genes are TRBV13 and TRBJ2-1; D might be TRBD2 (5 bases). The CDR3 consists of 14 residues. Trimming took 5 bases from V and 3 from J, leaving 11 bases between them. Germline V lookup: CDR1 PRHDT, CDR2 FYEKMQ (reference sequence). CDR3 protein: CASSATGNYNEQFF. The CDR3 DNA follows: TGTGCCAGCAGCGCCACCGGGAACTACAATGAGCAGTTCTTC.

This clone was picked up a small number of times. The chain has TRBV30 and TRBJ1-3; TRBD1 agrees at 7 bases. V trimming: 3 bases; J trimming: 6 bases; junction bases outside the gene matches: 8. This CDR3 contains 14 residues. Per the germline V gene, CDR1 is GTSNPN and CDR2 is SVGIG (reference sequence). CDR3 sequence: CAWRRVGGENTIYF. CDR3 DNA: TGTGCCTGGAGGAGGGTAGGGGGCGAAAACACCATATATTTT. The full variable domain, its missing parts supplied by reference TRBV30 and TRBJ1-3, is SQTIHQWPATLVQPVGSPLSLECTVEGTSNPNLYWYRQAAGRGLQLLFYSVGIGQISSEVPQNLSASRPQDRQFILSSKKLLLSDSGFYLCAWRRVGGENTIYFGEGSWLTVV.

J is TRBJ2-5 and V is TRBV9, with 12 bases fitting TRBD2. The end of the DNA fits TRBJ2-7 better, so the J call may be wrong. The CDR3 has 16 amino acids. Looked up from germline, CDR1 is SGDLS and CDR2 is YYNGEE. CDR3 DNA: TGTGCCAGCAGCGTAGGATTGACTAGCGGGAGCTACGAGCAGTACTTC. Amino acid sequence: CASSVGLTSGSYEQYF.

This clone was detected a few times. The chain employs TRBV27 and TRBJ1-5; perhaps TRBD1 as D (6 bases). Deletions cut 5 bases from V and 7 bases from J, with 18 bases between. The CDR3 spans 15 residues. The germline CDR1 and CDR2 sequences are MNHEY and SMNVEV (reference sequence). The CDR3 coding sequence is TGTGCCAGCAGTAGGACGCCCGAACAGGGACAGCCCCAGCATTTT. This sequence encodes CASSRTPEQGQPQHF.

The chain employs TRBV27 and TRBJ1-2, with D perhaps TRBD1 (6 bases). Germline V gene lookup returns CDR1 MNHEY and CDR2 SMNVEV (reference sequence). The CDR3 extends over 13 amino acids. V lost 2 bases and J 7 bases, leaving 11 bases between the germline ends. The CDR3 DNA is TGTGCCAGCAGTTTACTGGGGGCGGGTGGCTACACCTTC. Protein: CASSLLGAGGYTF.

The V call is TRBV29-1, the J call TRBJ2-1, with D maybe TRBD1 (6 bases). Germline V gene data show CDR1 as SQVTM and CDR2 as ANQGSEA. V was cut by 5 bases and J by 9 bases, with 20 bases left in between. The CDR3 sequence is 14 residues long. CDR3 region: CSVSIGGGGSEQFF. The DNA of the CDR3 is TGCAGCGTTTCAATTGGGGGCGGTGGCTCTGAGCAGTTCTTC.

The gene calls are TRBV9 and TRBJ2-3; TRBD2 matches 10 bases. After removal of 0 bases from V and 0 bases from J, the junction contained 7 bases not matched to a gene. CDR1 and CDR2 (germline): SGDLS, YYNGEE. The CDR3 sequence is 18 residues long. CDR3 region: CASSVDLAGVASTDTQYF. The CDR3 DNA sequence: TGTGCCAGCAGCGTAGACCTAGCGGGAGTTGCTAGCACAGATACGCAGTATTTT.

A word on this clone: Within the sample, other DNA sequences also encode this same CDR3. The CDR3 DNA sequence: TGTGCCAGCAGCCTAGGGACAGCCAGCACAGATACGCAGTATTTT. Protein: CASSLGTASTDTQYF. V usage is TRBV7-2 and J usage is TRBJ2-3; 7 positions match TRBD1. J was trimmed by 0 bases and V by 5 bases; bases with no gene match: 5. The CDR3 covers 15 residues. Germline loops: CDR1 SGHTA, CDR2 FQGNSA.

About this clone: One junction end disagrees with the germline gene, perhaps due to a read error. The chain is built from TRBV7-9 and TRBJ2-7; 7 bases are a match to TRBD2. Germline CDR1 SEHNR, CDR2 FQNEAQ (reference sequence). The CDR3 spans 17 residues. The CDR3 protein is CSSSSPASGKDPYEQYF. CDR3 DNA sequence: TGTTCCAGCAGCTCCCCGGCGAGCGGGAAGGACCCCTACGAGCAGTACTTC.